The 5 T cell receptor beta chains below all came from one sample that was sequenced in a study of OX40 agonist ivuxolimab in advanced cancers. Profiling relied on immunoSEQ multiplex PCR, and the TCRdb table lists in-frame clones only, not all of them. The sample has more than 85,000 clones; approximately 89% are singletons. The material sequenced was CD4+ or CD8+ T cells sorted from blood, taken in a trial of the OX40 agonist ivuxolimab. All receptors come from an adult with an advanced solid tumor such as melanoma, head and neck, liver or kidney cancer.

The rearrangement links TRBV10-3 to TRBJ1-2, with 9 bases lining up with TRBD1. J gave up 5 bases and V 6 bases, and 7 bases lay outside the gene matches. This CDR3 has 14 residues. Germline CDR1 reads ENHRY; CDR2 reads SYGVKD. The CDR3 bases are TGTGCCATCAGGGGGACAGGGTCTATATATGGCTACACCTTC. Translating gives CAIRGTGSIYGYTF.

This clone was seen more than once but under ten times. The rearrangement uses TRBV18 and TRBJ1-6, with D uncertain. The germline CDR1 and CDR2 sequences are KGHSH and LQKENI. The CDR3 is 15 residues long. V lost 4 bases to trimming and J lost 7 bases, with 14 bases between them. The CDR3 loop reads CASSRIGQNNSPLHF. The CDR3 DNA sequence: TGTGCCAGCTCACGAATCGGTCAGAACAATTCACCCCTCCACTTT.

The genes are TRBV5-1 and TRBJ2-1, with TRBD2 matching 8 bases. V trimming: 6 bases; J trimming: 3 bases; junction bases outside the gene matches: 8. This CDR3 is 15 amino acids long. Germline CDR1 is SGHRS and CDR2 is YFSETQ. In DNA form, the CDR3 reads TGCGCCAGCACCTCAGGCGGGGGGAACTACAATGAGCAGTTCTTC. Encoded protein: CASTSGGGNYNEQFF.

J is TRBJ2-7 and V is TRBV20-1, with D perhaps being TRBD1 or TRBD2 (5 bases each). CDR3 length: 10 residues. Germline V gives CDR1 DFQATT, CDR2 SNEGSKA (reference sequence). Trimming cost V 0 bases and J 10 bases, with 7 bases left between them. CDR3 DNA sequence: TGCAGTGCTAGAGACAGGGACCAGTACTTC. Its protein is CSARDRDQYF.

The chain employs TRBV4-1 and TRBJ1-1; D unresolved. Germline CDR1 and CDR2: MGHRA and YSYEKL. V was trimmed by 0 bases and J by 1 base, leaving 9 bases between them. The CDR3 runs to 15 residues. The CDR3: CASSQEAAANTEAFF. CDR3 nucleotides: TGCGCCAGCAGCCAAGAGGCCGCGGCGAACACTGAAGCTTTCTTT.